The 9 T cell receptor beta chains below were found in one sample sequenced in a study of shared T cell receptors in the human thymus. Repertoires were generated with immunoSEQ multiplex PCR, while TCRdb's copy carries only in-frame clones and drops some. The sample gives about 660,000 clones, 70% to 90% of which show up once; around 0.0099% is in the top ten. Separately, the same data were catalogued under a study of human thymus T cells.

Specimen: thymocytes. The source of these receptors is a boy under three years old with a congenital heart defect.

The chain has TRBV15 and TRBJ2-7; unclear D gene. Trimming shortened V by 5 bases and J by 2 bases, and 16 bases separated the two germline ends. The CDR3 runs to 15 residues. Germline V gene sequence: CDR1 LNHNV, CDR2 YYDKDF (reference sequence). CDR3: CATSSSKSYPYEQYF. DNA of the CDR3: TGTGCCACCAGCTCTTCTAAGTCCTACCCCTACGAGCAGTACTTC. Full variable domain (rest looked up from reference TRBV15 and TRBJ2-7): DAMVIQNPRYQVTQFGKPVTLSCSQTLNHNVMYWYQQKSSQAPKLLFHYYDKDFNNEADTPDNFQSRRPNTSFCFLDIRSPGLGDTAMYLCATSSSKSYPYEQYFGPGTRLTVT.

The CDR3 bases are TGCGCCAGCAGCCTCGGGACAGGGGGCGTAGAGCAGTACTTC. This codes for CASSLGTGGVEQYF. The rearrangement joins TRBV4-1 to TRBJ2-5, with TRBD1 identical over 12 bases. Germline CDR1 is MGHRA and CDR2 is YSYEKL. Losses at the gene ends were 4 bases for V and 11 bases for J; bases not matched to a gene: 8. The CDR3 runs to 14 residues.

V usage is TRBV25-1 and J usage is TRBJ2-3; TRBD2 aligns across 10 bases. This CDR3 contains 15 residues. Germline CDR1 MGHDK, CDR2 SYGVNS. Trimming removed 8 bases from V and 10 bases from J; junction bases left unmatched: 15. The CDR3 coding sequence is TGTGCCAGCCGTCCCGGGACTAGCGACCCGCAGGCGCAGTATTTT. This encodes CASRPGTSDPQAQYF.

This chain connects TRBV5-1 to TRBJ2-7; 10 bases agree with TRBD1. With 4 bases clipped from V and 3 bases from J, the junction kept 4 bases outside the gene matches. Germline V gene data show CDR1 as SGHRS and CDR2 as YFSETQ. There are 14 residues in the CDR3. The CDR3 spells CASSPWTGGYEQYF. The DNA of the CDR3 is TGCGCCAGCAGCCCTTGGACAGGGGGCTACGAGCAGTACTTC.

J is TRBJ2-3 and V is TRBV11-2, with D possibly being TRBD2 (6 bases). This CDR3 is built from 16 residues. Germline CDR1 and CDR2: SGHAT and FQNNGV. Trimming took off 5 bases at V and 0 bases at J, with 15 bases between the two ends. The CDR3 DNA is TGTGCCAGCAGCCGGGACTGCCGGAGTAGCACAGATACGCAGTATTTT. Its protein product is CASSRDCRSSTDTQYF.

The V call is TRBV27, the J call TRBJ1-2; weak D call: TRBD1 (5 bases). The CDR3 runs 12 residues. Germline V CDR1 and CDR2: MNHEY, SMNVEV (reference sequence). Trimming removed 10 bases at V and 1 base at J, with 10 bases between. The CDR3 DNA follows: TGTGCCAACCCCAGGGTTAACTATGGCTACACCTTC. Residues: CANPRVNYGYTF.

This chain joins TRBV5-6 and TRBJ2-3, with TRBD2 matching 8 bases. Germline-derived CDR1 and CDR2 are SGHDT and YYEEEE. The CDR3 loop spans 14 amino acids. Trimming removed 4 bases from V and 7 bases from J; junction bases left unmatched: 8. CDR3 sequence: CASSLLGLGHTQYF. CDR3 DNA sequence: TGTGCCAGCAGCCTCCTGGGACTAGGACATACGCAGTATTTT.

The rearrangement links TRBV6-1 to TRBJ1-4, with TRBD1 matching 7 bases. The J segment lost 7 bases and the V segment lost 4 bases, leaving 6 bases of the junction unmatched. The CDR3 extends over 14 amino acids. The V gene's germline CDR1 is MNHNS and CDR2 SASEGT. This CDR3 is CASSVRQGGEKLFF. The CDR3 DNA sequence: TGTGCCAGCAGTGTAAGACAGGGTGGTGAAAAACTGTTTTTT.

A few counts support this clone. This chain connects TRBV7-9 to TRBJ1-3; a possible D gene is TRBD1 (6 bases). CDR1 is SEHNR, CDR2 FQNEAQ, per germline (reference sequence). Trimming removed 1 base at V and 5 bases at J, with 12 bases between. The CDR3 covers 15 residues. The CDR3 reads CASSLGGQPRNTIYF. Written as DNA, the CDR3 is TGTGCCAGCAGCTTAGGTGGACAGCCAAGAAACACCATATATTTT.